The 8 T cell receptor beta chains below were found in one sample sequenced in a study of cytotoxic CD8 clonotypes in ibrutinib-treated CLL. Assay used: immunoSEQ multiplex PCR; TCRdb lists only in-frame clones, some missing. The table lists roughly 250,000 clones, 70% of them singletons. This sample comprised PBMCs, obtained after 24 months of ibrutinib treatment. The source of these receptors is a human donor with chronic lymphocytic leukemia.

The DNA for the CDR3 is TGTGCCAGTGCCGACAGGGGGCGCGCGGGGTATGAAAAACTGTTTTTT. It encodes CASADRGRAGYEKLFF. The chain has TRBV19 and TRBJ1-4, with 10 bases aligning to TRBD1. V shed 8 bases, J shed 6 bases, and the junction held 12 bases outside the gene matches. In germline, CDR1 is LNHDA, CDR2 SQIVND (reference sequence). This CDR3 is 16 amino acids long.

The chain uses TRBV27 and TRBJ2-1; maybe TRBD2 (5 bases). Trimming cost V 5 bases and J 0 bases, with 11 bases left between them. The CDR3 covers 15 residues. Germline CDR1 is MNHEY and CDR2 is SMNVEV (reference sequence). This CDR3 reads CASSTAVSSYNEQFF. The CDR3 DNA reads as TGTGCCAGCAGTACAGCGGTGAGCTCCTACAATGAGCAGTTCTTC.

The genes are TRBV29-1 and TRBJ2-1; a possible D gene is TRBD2 (6 bases). CDR1 SQVTM and CDR2 ANQGSEA come from the germline V gene. Trimming stripped 0 bases from V and 4 bases from J, with 10 bases between. The CDR3 is 14 residues long. The CDR3 nucleotides read TGCAGCGTTGAAGATCTAGGGACTTACAATGAGCAGTTCTTC. Its translation: CSVEDLGTYNEQFF.

V and J are TRBV14 and TRBJ2-5; 10 bases align to TRBD2. V shed 0 bases, J shed 4 bases, and the junction held 8 bases outside the gene matches. The CDR3 consists of 17 residues. Germline V gene lookup returns CDR1 SGHDN and CDR2 FVKESK. This CDR3 is CASSQDRAGGPGETQYF. The DNA for the CDR3 is TGTGCCAGCAGCCAAGATCGAGCGGGAGGGCCAGGAGAGACCCAGTACTTC.

The rearrangement uses TRBV2 and TRBJ2-3; D tentatively reads TRBD1 or TRBD2 (5 bases each). CDR1 and CDR2 (germline): SNHLY, FYNNEI. Trimming stripped 8 bases from V and 11 bases from J, with 23 bases between. CDR3 length: 14 residues. This CDR3 is CASQGNVRGAGQYF. Written as DNA, the CDR3 is TGTGCCAGCCAAGGGAACGTTCGAGGGGCGGGGCAGTATTTT.

J is TRBJ1-2 and V is TRBV18; D remains ambiguous. CDR3 size: 16 residues. The germline gives CDR1 KGHSH, CDR2 LQKENI. V was cut by 0 bases and J by 0 bases, with 11 bases left in between. The CDR3 coding sequence is TGTGCCAGCTCACCACCTTACGGCAGCCCTAACTATGGCTACACCTTC. It translates to CASSPPYGSPNYGYTF.

The chain is built from TRBV6-5 and TRBJ2-1; 7 positions match TRBD1. There are 14 residues in the CDR3. Looked up from germline, CDR1 is MNHEY and CDR2 is SVGAGI. V dropped 5 bases and J dropped 4; count of bases not matched to a gene: 5. CDR3 loop: CASSAGTAYNEQFF. In DNA form, the CDR3 reads TGTGCCAGCAGTGCCGGGACAGCTTACAATGAGCAGTTCTTC.

The chain links TRBV19 to TRBJ1-3, with D possibly TRBD1 on 5 matching bases. The V gene's germline CDR1 is LNHDA and CDR2 SQIVND (reference sequence). The CDR3 runs 15 residues. V lost 6 bases, J lost 4 bases, and 16 bases lay in between. Here the CDR3 reads CASSPIGTMGNTIYF. The CDR3 DNA follows: TGTGCCAGTAGCCCGATTGGGACTATGGGAAACACCATATATTTT.